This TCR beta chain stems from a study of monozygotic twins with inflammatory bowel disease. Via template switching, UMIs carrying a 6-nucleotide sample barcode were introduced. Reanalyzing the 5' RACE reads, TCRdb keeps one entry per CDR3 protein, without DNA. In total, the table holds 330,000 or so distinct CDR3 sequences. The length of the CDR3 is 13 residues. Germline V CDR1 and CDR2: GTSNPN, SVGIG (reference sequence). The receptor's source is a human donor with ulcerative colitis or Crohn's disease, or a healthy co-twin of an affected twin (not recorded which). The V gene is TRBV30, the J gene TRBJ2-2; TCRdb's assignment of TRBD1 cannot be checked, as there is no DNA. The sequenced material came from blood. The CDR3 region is CAWSVRETGELFF.